This T cell receptor (beta chain) is from a study of blood T cell repertoires in COVID-19. Background on the study: Samples of COVID-19 (acute and convalescent) were obtained from the United States, Italy and Spain. T cells, B-cell-depleted T cells, or PBMCs provided the cDNA or gDNA that served as material.

In the authors' workflow: By means of reference gene primer amplification, nucleated cell counts were estimated. The table came from immunoSEQ multiplex PCR; TCRdb's copy has only in-frame clones and leaves some out. V, J and clone size were drawn from that table, and D and trimming were deduced from the DNA. The table has roughly 110,000 clones, 84% seen once. Per the germline V gene, CDR1 is SGHRS and CDR2 is YFSETQ. This CDR3 comprises 15 residues. V shed 4 bases and J shed 7 bases, with 21 bases lying between them. The sequencing input was peripheral blood. This receptor was identified in a human donor in a cohort sampled during active COVID-19. V is TRBV5-1 and J is TRBJ2-7; possible D gene TRBD2, 6 bases. CDR3 amino acids: CASSPKGETAGEQYF. The CDR3 DNA sequence: TGCGCCAGCAGCCCGAAAGGGGAGACGGCGGGGGAGCAGTACTTC.